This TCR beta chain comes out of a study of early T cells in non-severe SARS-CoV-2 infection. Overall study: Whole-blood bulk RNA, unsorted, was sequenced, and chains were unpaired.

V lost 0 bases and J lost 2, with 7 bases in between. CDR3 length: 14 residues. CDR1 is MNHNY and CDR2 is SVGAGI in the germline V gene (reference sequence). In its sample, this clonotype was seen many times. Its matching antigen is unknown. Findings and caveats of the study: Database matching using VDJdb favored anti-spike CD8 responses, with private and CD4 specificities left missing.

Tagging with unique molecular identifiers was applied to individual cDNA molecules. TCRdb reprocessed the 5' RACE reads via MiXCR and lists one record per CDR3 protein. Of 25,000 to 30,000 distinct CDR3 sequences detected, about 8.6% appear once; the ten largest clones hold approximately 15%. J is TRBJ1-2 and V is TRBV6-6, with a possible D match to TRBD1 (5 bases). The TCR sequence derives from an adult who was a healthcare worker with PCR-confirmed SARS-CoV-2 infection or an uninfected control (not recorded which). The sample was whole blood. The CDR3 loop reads CASSYSRQNYGYTF. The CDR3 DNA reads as TGTGCCAGCAGTTACTCAAGACAGAACTATGGCTACACCTTC.